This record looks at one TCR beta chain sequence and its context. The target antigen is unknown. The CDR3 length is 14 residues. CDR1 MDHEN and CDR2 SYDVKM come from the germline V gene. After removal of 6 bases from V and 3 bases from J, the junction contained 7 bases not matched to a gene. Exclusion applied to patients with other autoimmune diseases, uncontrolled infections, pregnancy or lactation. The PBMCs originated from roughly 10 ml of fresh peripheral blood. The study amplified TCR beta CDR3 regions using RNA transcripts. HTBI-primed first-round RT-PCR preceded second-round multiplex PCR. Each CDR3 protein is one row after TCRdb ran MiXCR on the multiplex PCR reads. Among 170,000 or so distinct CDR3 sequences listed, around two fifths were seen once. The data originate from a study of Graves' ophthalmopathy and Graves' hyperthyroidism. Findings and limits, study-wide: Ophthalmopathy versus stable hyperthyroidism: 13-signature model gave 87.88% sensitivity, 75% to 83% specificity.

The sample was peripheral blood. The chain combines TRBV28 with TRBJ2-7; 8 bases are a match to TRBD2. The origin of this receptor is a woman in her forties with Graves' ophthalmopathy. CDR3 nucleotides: TGTGCCAGCAGCAGCGGGAGCCTTTTCTACGAGCAGTACTTC. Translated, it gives CASSSGSLFYEQYF.